The 16 T cell receptor beta chains given below trace back to one sample, sequenced in a study of blood T cell repertoires in COVID-19. Sequenced by immunoSEQ multiplex PCR; TCRdb stores in-frame clones only, minus some. The sample lists about 87,000 clones, 80% to 90% occurring once. The sample comprised peripheral blood. The receptors were gathered from a man older than 75 with acute or convalescent COVID-19.

The chain is built from TRBV6-1 and TRBJ1-5; D is possibly TRBD1 (5 bases). CDR1 is MNHNS and CDR2 is SASEGT in the germline V gene. This CDR3 has 14 amino acids. The V end lost 3 bases, the J end lost 1 base, and 7 bases lay between the germline ends. The CDR3 sequence is CASSDQGSNQPQHF. The CDR3 region has the DNA TGTGCCAGCAGTGATCAGGGCAGCAATCAGCCCCAGCATTTT.

V usage is TRBV6-5 and J usage is TRBJ2-5; TRBD1 matches at 8 bases. Per the germline V gene, CDR1 is MNHEY and CDR2 is SVGAGI. The J segment lost 6 bases and the V segment lost 0 bases, leaving 3 bases of the junction unmatched. The length of the CDR3 is 14 residues. The CDR3 reads CASSYSTGEKTQYF. The CDR3 bases are TGTGCCAGCAGTTACTCGACAGGGGAGAAGACCCAGTACTTC.

The rearrangement links TRBV7-9 to TRBJ1-5; 8 bases map to TRBD1. J was trimmed by 6 bases and V by 5 bases; bases with no gene match: 6. Germline CDR1 reads SEHNR; CDR2 reads FQNEAQ (reference sequence). This CDR3 spans 14 amino acids. The CDR3 loop is CASSAGQGSQPQHF. The CDR3 DNA follows: TGTGCCAGCAGCGCAGGACAGGGTAGTCAGCCCCAGCATTTT.

The chain links TRBV7-3 to TRBJ1-1; TRBD1 is a possible D gene (5 bases). CDR1 and CDR2 from the germline V gene are SGHTA and FQGTGA. Trimming took 3 bases from V and 1 from J, leaving 18 bases between them. This CDR3 spans 17 amino acids. The CDR3 nucleotides read TGTGCCAGCAGCTTCCAGCCTTTGACAGTACCGAACACTGAAGCTTTCTTT. Its translation: CASSFQPLTVPNTEAFF.

The chain carries TRBV5-1 and TRBJ2-3; 11 positions match TRBD1. The trim removed 0 bases at V and 4 bases at J, leaving 4 bases unmatched. The CDR3 is 16 residues long. CDR1 and CDR2 (germline): SGHRS, YFSETQ. CDR3 residues: CASSLEGTGGSDTQYF. CDR3 DNA sequence: TGCGCCAGCAGCTTGGAGGGGACAGGGGGGTCAGATACGCAGTATTTT.

The rearrangement uses TRBV6-6 and TRBJ2-7, with a tentative D call TRBD1 (6 bases). This CDR3 has 15 amino acids. V was cut by 4 bases and J by 0 bases, with 13 bases left in between. Germline assignment: CDR1 MNHNY and CDR2 SVGAGI (reference sequence). The DNA of the CDR3 is TGTGCCAGCAGTTCGACAGGAAAAAGCTCCTACGAGCAGTACTTC. It encodes CASSSTGKSSYEQYF.

The V and J genes are TRBV10-3 and TRBJ1-4; the D gene is possibly TRBD1 (5 bases). V was cut by 4 bases and J by 7 bases, with 10 bases left in between. Per the germline V gene, CDR1 is ENHRY and CDR2 is SYGVKD. The CDR3 sequence is 13 residues long. The CDR3 nucleotides read TGTGCCATCAGTGCGGGGGTAGGTGAAAAACTGTTTTTT. This codes for CAISAGVGEKLFF.

The chain carries TRBV18 and TRBJ2-7; 8 nucleotides align to TRBD1. Germline lookup yields CDR1 KGHSH and CDR2 LQKENI. There are 13 residues in the CDR3. The V and J ends lost 6 bases and 0 bases, in that order; junction bases with no gene match: 1. This CDR3 reads CASSGTGSYEQYF. In nucleotides, the CDR3 is TGTGCCAGCTCGGGGACAGGCTCCTACGAGCAGTACTTC.

This clone was seen only a few times. The chain links TRBV5-1 to TRBJ2-7, with a possible D match to TRBD1 (6 bases). Germline loops: CDR1 SGHRS, CDR2 YFSETQ. V shed 0 bases and J shed 2 bases, with 9 bases lying between them. The CDR3 is 14 residues long. The CDR3 DNA is TGCGCCAGCAGCTTGGCAGGGGTTACCTACGAGCAGTACTTC. It yields the protein CASSLAGVTYEQYF.

The J gene is TRBJ1-1, the V gene TRBV9; TRBD1 agrees at 8 bases. Looked up from germline, CDR1 is SGDLS and CDR2 is YYNGEE. V was clipped by 0 bases and J by 8 bases; unmatched bases: 9. The length of the CDR3 is 15 residues. CDR3 protein: CASSVDPTQGVEAFF. In DNA form, the CDR3 reads TGTGCCAGCAGCGTAGACCCGACACAGGGGGTGGAAGCTTTCTTT.

This clone was counted at least ten times. J is TRBJ2-1 and V is TRBV4-1; 8 bases agree with TRBD1. Germline lookup yields CDR1 MGHRA and CDR2 YSYEKL. The trim removed 4 bases at V and 3 bases at J, leaving 8 bases unmatched. The CDR3 is 16 residues long. CDR3 amino acids: CASSRSAGGFYNEQFF. For the CDR3, the DNA is TGCGCCAGCAGCCGCTCTGCAGGGGGCTTCTACAATGAGCAGTTCTTC.

The rearrangement links TRBV7-9 to TRBJ2-5; 9 nucleotides align to TRBD2. CDR3 length equals 16 residues. CDR1 SEHNR and CDR2 FQNEAQ come from the germline V gene (reference sequence). Trimming at V came to 0 bases and at J to 6 bases, leaving 8 bases not matched to a gene. CDR3 bases: TGTGCCAGCAGCTTAGCTCCCCTAGCGGGGACCCAGACCCAGTACTTC. This gives the protein CASSLAPLAGTQTQYF.

The chain carries TRBV29-1 and TRBJ1-2; the match to TRBD1 covers 9 bases. V was pared by 6 bases and J by 8 bases, with 16 bases of the junction left unmatched. Germline assignment: CDR1 SQVTM and CDR2 ANQGSEA. The CDR3 runs to 15 residues. CDR3 DNA: TGCAGCGTCCGCTCTGGGACAGGGACTGCGGACGGCTACACCTTC. Residues: CSVRSGTGTADGYTF.

The chain couples TRBV19 to TRBJ2-1; TRBD2 aligns across 7 bases. The CDR3 consists of 15 residues. J gave up 6 bases and V 2 bases, and 7 bases lay outside the gene matches. The germline gives CDR1 LNHDA, CDR2 SQIVND (reference sequence). The CDR3 nucleotides read TGTGCCAGTAGTATATTGGGGGAGGGCTCCAATGAGCAGTTCTTC. Protein sequence: CASSILGEGSNEQFF.

The chain is built from TRBV7-3 and TRBJ1-4, with TRBD1 matching over 8 bases. The germline gives CDR1 SGHTA, CDR2 FQGTGA. The J segment lost 8 bases and the V segment lost 4 bases, leaving 9 bases of the junction unmatched. The CDR3 has 15 amino acids. The CDR3, as DNA: TGTGCCAGCAGCTCCCGACAGGGGAGGAAAGAAAAACTGTTTTTT. It translates to CASSSRQGRKEKLFF.

The V call is TRBV6-5, the J call TRBJ1-4; TRBD1 aligns across 9 bases. V was pared by 5 bases and J by 4 bases, with 2 bases of the junction left unmatched. Germline values: CDR1 MNHEY, CDR2 SVGAGI. The CDR3 contains 14 residues. CDR3 sequence: CASSKGQGNEKLFF. CDR3 DNA sequence: TGTGCCAGCAGTAAGGGACAGGGTAATGAAAAACTGTTTTTT.